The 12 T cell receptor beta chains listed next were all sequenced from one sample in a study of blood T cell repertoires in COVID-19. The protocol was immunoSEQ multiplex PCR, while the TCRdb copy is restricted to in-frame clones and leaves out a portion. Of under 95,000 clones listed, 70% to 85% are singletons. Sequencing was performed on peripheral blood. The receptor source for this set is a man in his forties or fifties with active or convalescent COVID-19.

CDR3 sequence (DNA): TGTGCCAGCAGCGACCGGGGGGCGGGGGAGCTGTTTTTT. Protein product: CASSDRGAGELFF. The V call is TRBV9, the J call TRBJ2-2; TRBD2 is a possible D gene (7 bases). This CDR3 comprises 13 residues. Looked up from germline, CDR1 is SGDLS and CDR2 is YYNGEE. V lost 3 bases and J lost 8, with 11 bases in between.

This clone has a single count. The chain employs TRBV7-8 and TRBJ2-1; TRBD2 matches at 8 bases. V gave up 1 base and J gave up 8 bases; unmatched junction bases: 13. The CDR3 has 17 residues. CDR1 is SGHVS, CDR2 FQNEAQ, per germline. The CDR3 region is CASSLVRGLGGRYEQFF. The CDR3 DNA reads TGTGCCAGCAGCTTAGTGAGGGGACTAGGGGGTAGGTATGAGCAGTTCTTC.

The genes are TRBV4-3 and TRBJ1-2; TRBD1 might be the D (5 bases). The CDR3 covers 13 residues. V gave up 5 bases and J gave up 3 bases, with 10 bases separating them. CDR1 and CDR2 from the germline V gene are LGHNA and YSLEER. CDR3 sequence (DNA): TGCGCCAGCAGCGGAGGGGTTTACTATGGCTACACCTTC. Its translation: CASSGGVYYGYTF.

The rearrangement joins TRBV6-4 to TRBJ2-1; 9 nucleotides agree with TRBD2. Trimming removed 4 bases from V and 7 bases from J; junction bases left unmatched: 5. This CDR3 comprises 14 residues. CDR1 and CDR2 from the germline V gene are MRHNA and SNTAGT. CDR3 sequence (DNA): TGTGCCAGCAGTGCCGGGACTAGCAGGAATGAGCAGTTCTTC. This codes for CASSAGTSRNEQFF.

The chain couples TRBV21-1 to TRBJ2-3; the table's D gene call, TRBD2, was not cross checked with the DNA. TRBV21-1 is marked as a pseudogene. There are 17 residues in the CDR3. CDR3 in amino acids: CASSKVGGARGTDTQYF. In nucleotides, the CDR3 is TGTGCCAGCAGCAAAGTCGGGGGGGCCCGAGGAACAGATACGCAGTATTTT.

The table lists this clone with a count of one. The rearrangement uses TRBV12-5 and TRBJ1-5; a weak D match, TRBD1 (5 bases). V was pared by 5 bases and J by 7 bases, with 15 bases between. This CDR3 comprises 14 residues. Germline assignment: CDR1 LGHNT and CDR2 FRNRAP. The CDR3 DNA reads TGTGCTAGTGGTCCGTGGGGGGACGGACAGCCCCAGCATTTT. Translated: CASGPWGDGQPQHF.

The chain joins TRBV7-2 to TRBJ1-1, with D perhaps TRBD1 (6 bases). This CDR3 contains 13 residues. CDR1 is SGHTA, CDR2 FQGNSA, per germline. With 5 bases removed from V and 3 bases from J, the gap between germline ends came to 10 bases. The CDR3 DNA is TGTGCCAGCAGCCCACAGGGCGACACTGAAGCTTTCTTT. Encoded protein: CASSPQGDTEAFF.

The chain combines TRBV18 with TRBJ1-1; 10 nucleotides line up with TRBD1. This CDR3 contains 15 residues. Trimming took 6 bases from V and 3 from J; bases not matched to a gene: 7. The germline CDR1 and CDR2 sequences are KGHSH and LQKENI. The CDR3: CASSPFGTGDTEAFF. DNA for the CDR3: TGTGCCAGCTCGCCGTTCGGGACAGGGGACACTGAAGCTTTCTTT.

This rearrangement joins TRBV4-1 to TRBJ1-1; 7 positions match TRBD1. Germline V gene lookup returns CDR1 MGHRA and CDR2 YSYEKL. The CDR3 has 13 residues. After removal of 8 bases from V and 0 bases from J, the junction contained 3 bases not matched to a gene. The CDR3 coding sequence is TGCGCCAGCGGGGACAGACTGAACACTGAAGCTTTCTTT. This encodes CASGDRLNTEAFF.

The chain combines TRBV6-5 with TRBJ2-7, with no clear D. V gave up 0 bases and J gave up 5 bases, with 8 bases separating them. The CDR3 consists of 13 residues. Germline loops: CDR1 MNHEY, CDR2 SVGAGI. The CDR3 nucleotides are TGTGCCAGCAGTTACTCGACTGCCCACGAGCAGTACTTC. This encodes CASSYSTAHEQYF.

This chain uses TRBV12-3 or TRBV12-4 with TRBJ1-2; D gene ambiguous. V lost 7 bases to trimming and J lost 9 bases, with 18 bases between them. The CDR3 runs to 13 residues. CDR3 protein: CASTAGSWESYTF. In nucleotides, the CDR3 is TGTGCCAGCACCGCGGGGTCCTGGGAGAGCTACACCTTC.

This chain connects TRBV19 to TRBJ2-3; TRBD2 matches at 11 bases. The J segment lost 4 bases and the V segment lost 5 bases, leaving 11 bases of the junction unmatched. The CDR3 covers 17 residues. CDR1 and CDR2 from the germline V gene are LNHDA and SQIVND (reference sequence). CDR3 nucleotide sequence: TGTGCCAGTAGTCCCAGGGCTAGCGGGGGGCAGGCAGATACGCAGTATTTT. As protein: CASSPRASGGQADTQYF. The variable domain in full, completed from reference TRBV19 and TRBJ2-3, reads DGGITQSPKYLFRKEGQNVTLSCEQNLNHDAMYWYRQDPGQGLRLIYYSQIVNDFQKGDIAEGYSVSREKKESFPLTVTSAQKNPTAFYLCASSPRASGGQADTQYFGPGTRLTVL.